This T cell receptor beta chain was identified in a study of CD8 T cells in Susac syndrome. In germline, CDR1 is MNHNY, CDR2 SVGAGI (reference sequence). This CDR3 is built from 15 residues. Trimming shortened V by 0 bases and J by 6 bases, and 15 bases separated the two germline ends. The RNA, 0.5 to 1 ug, was put through reverse transcription using random hexamers. One entry per CDR3 protein results from TCRdb running MiXCR on the immunoSEQ multiplex PCR reads. This sample yields under 200,000 distinct CDR3 sequences, of which around 94% are seen a single time; roughly 0.12% belongs to the top ten. Negative isolation yielded the CD8+ and CD4+ T cells, while FACS enriched the TEMRA cells.

The sequencing input was CD4+ T cells from PBMCs. This clonotype was sampled from a human donor with Susac syndrome. The V gene is TRBV6-6, the J gene TRBJ2-7; TRBD1 or TRBD2 may be the D gene (6 bases each). The CDR3 DNA follows: TGTGCCAGCAGTTACTCGATTATAGGGGGGACCGAGCAGTACTTC. Encoded protein: CASSYSIIGGTEQYF.